One and the same sample provided the 22 T cell receptor beta chains below, sequenced in a study of type 1 regulatory T cells. These TCRs are of unknown antigen specificity. TCRdb reanalysed the reads using MiXCR and keeps one entry per CDR3 protein. The table records 60,000 to 80,000 distinct CDR3 sequences, 63% of them present only once. The sequencing sample was made of cultured T cells, either the whole culture or a sorted T cell fraction (not recorded which). As to subset: Tr1-enriched cell product generated in vitro against host alloantigens. Source of these receptors: a human donor in good health.

This clonotype occurred a few times. The J gene is TRBJ1-3, the V gene TRBV28; D not resolved. Looked up from germline, CDR1 is MDHEN and CDR2 is SYDVKM. The ends were cut back, 4 bases at V and 6 bases at J, with 19 bases in the middle. The CDR3 runs 16 residues. This chain's CDR3 is CASSWASGITQNTIYF. The DNA for the CDR3 is TGTGCCAGCAGTTGGGCCTCGGGAATCACCCAAAACACCATATATTTT.

This chain uses TRBV12-3 or TRBV12-4 with TRBJ2-6, with TRBD1 matching over 9 bases. V dropped 4 bases and J dropped 6; count of bases not matched to a gene: 10. The CDR3 has 17 residues. The CDR3 protein is CASSSGQGWSLANVLTF. The CDR3 nucleotides read TGTGCCAGCAGTTCGGGACAGGGCTGGTCATTGGCCAACGTCCTGACTTTC.

The chain is built from TRBV7-8 and TRBJ2-7; D possibly corresponds to TRBD1 (6 bases). V was pared by 1 base and J by 9 bases, with 10 bases between. From germline, CDR1 is SGHVS and CDR2 FQNEAQ. The CDR3 is made up of 12 amino acids. CDR3 protein: CASSLDRTAQYF. The DNA for the CDR3 is TGTGCCAGCAGCTTAGACAGGACAGCGCAGTACTTC.

This clonotype was seen a few times. V usage is TRBV20-1 and J usage is TRBJ2-5; D is undetermined. V was cut by 3 bases and J by 2 bases, with 4 bases left in between. This CDR3 region has 11 residues. Germline-derived CDR1 and CDR2 are DFQATT and SNEGSKA (reference sequence). DNA of the CDR3: TGCAGTGCTAGGCTGCAAGAGACCCAGTACTTC. Translating it yields CSARLQETQYF.

This chain connects TRBV2 to TRBJ1-2, with 8 bases aligning to TRBD1. Germline V CDR1 and CDR2: SNHLY, FYNNEI. The CDR3 loop spans 14 amino acids. Unmatched junction bases numbered 9, after V lost 7 bases and J lost 5 bases. DNA of the CDR3: TGTGCCAGCAACCCGACAGGGGACGGATATGGCTACACCTTC. Its translation is CASNPTGDGYGYTF. The full variable domain, in which reference TRBV2 and TRBJ1-2 provide the parts outside the CDR3, is EPEVTQTPSHQVTQMGQEVILRCVPISNHLYFYWYRQILGQKVEFLVSFYNNEISEKSEIFDDQFSVERPDGSNFTLKIRSTKLEDSAMYFCASNPTGDGYGYTFGSGTRLTVV.

This clonotype appeared once. A junction end diverges from the germline sequence, so it may reflect a read error. This chain uses TRBV7-9 with TRBJ1-5, with TRBD1 as a possible D gene (5 bases). The CDR3 spans 15 residues. Germline-derived CDR1 and CDR2 are SEHNR and FQNEAQ (reference sequence). This CDR3 reads CASNLGTGMNQPQHF. CDR3 DNA: TGTGCCAGCAACTTAGGGACTGGGATGAATCAGCCCCAGCATTTT.

The chain combines TRBV4-3 with TRBJ2-1, with D possibly being TRBD1 or TRBD2 (6 bases each). The CDR3 loop spans 14 amino acids. Germline V gene data show CDR1 as LGHNA and CDR2 as YSLEER. V lost 4 bases and J 5 bases, leaving 12 bases between the germline ends. This chain's CDR3 is CASSRGDTDNEQFF. CDR3 DNA sequence: TGCGCCAGCAGCCGGGGGGACACCGACAATGAGCAGTTCTTC.

The chain employs TRBV7-2 and TRBJ2-1; TRBD2 agrees at 8 bases. Trimming removed 1 base from V and 10 bases from J; junction bases left unmatched: 12. The CDR3 covers 16 residues. The germline V gene has CDR1 SGHTA and CDR2 FQGNSA. The DNA for the CDR3 is TGTGCCAGCAGCTTAGGAACGGGAGGGAATTTTCGGGAGCAGTTCTTC. It encodes CASSLGTGGNFREQFF.

This clonotype was observed a handful of times. V gene TRBV11-2 combines with J gene TRBJ2-5; D perhaps matches TRBD2 (6 bases). The ends were cut back, 5 bases at V and 1 base at J, with 14 bases in the middle. The CDR3 extends over 15 amino acids. The germline gives CDR1 SGHAT, CDR2 FQNNGV. The DNA for the CDR3 is TGTGCCAGCAGCCAAACAGCGGGCCTCCAAGAGACCCAGTACTTC. This encodes CASSQTAGLQETQYF.

This clonotype showed up just a few times. The rearrangement uses TRBV20-1 and TRBJ1-6; D remains unclear. V was pared by 6 bases and J by 5 bases, with 17 bases between. Germline V gene data show CDR1 as DFQATT and CDR2 as SNEGSKA (reference sequence). This CDR3 spans 15 amino acids. CDR3 in amino acids: CSAPPSRADNSPLHF. Here the CDR3 DNA reads TGCAGTGCCCCCCCGTCGCGGGCGGATAATTCACCCCTCCACTTT.

J is TRBJ2-1 and V is TRBV19, with D perhaps matching TRBD2 (10 bases). Trimming took off 3 bases at V and 4 bases at J, with 31 bases between the two ends. In germline, CDR1 is LNHDA, CDR2 SQIVND (reference sequence). The CDR3 spans 21 residues. The CDR3 nucleotides are TGTGCCAGTAGTATTACTTCGGGACAGGGAACTAGCGGGGCAATGTACAATGAGCAGTTCTTC. Protein: CASSITSGQGTSGAMYNEQFF.

V and J are TRBV20-1 and TRBJ1-6; D is ambiguous. The CDR3 covers 15 residues. V was cut by 6 bases and J by 0 bases, with 12 bases left in between. Per germline, CDR1 DFQATT and CDR2 SNEGSKA (reference sequence). CDR3 amino acids: CSAAKETSYNSPLHF. The CDR3 DNA follows: TGCAGTGCCGCGAAGGAGACCTCCTATAATTCACCCCTCCACTTT.

This chain connects TRBV5-1 to TRBJ2-7; 8 bases align to TRBD1. The germline CDR1 and CDR2 sequences are SGHRS and YFSETQ. The CDR3 has 12 amino acids. The trim removed 3 bases at V and 4 bases at J, leaving 0 bases unmatched. The CDR3 loop is CASSWTGYEQYF. CDR3 DNA: TGCGCCAGCAGCTGGACAGGGTACGAGCAGTACTTC.

V gene TRBV7-2 combines with J gene TRBJ2-5; D may match TRBD1 or TRBD2 (5 bases each). From germline, CDR1 is SGHTA and CDR2 FQGNSA. The CDR3 totals 16 residues. V was shortened by 3 bases and J by 2 bases, with 16 bases between the two germline ends. CDR3: CASSFSPGPPQETQYF. CDR3 nucleotides: TGTGCCAGCAGCTTCAGTCCGGGACCACCACAAGAGACCCAGTACTTC.

V and J are TRBV4-1 and TRBJ2-5; D not resolved. CDR1 and CDR2 from the germline V gene are MGHRA and YSYEKL. V was shortened by 1 base and J by 2 bases, with 14 bases between the two germline ends. The CDR3 runs 16 residues. CDR3 loop: CASSQVVGLQQETQYF. DNA for the CDR3: TGCGCCAGCAGCCAAGTCGTTGGCCTACAACAAGAGACCCAGTACTTC.

This clonotype turned up a few times. The rearrangement links TRBV30 to TRBJ1-3; D remains unclear. The CDR3 is made up of 13 amino acids. Trimming pared 3 bases from V and 4 bases from J, leaving 10 bases between. CDR1 GTSNPN and CDR2 SVGIG come from the germline V gene (reference sequence). The CDR3 coding sequence is TGTGCCTGGAGAGGAGAGATGGGAAACACCATATATTTT. Translated: CAWRGEMGNTIYF.

This clonotype was counted a few times. The chain is built from TRBV20-1 and TRBJ2-3; no firm D call. The length of the CDR3 is 13 residues. V lost 0 bases and J lost 7, with 11 bases in between. Germline V lookup: CDR1 DFQATT, CDR2 SNEGSKA (reference sequence). Written as DNA, the CDR3 is TGCAGTGCTAGAGATGACGGTCCGCATACGCAGTATTTT. Its protein product is CSARDDGPHTQYF.

The chain joins TRBV3-1 to TRBJ2-1, with D unresolved. Between the trimmed V and J ends, which lost 6 bases and 8 bases, there was a span of 8 bases. This CDR3 has 11 residues. The germline gives CDR1 LGHDT, CDR2 YNNKEL (reference sequence). The CDR3 is CASRTADEQFF. In DNA, the CDR3 is TGTGCCAGCAGGACGGCGGATGAGCAGTTCTTC.

The gene calls are TRBV5-1 and TRBJ2-1; weak D call: TRBD1 (6 bases). The CDR3 is 11 amino acids. Germline V CDR1 and CDR2: SGHRS, YFSETQ. Trimming took off 4 bases at V and 12 bases at J, with 11 bases between the two ends. CDR3 in amino acids: CASSEGGMQFF. CDR3 coding DNA: TGCGCCAGCAGCGAAGGGGGTATGCAGTTCTTC.

This clonotype has only one observation. The chain combines TRBV29-1 with TRBJ1-2; no clear D gene. CDR3 length: 11 residues. CDR1 and CDR2 from the germline V gene are SQVTM and ANQGSEA. The ends were cut back, 3 bases at V and 7 bases at J, with 9 bases in the middle. The CDR3 here is CSVDRGTGYTF. The CDR3 DNA reads as TGCAGCGTTGACCGGGGAACTGGCTACACCTTC.

The V call is TRBV11-2, the J call TRBJ2-1, with a tentative D call TRBD2 (6 bases). Germline loops: CDR1 SGHAT, CDR2 FQNNGV. V shed 5 bases and J shed 9 bases, with 17 bases lying between them. The CDR3 spans 14 residues. CDR3 amino acids: CASSPQTSLGEQFF. The CDR3 DNA reads as TGTGCCAGCAGCCCCCAGACTAGTTTGGGTGAGCAGTTCTTC.

V usage is TRBV10-3 and J usage is TRBJ2-5; 7 nucleotides line up with TRBD1. The CDR3 is 14 amino acids. V shed 7 bases and J 3 bases; nucleotides not matched to a gene: 8. In germline, CDR1 is ENHRY, CDR2 SYGVKD. The CDR3 sequence: CAINKRGTEETQYF. The CDR3 DNA reads TGTGCCATCAACAAACGAGGGACAGAAGAGACCCAGTACTTC.